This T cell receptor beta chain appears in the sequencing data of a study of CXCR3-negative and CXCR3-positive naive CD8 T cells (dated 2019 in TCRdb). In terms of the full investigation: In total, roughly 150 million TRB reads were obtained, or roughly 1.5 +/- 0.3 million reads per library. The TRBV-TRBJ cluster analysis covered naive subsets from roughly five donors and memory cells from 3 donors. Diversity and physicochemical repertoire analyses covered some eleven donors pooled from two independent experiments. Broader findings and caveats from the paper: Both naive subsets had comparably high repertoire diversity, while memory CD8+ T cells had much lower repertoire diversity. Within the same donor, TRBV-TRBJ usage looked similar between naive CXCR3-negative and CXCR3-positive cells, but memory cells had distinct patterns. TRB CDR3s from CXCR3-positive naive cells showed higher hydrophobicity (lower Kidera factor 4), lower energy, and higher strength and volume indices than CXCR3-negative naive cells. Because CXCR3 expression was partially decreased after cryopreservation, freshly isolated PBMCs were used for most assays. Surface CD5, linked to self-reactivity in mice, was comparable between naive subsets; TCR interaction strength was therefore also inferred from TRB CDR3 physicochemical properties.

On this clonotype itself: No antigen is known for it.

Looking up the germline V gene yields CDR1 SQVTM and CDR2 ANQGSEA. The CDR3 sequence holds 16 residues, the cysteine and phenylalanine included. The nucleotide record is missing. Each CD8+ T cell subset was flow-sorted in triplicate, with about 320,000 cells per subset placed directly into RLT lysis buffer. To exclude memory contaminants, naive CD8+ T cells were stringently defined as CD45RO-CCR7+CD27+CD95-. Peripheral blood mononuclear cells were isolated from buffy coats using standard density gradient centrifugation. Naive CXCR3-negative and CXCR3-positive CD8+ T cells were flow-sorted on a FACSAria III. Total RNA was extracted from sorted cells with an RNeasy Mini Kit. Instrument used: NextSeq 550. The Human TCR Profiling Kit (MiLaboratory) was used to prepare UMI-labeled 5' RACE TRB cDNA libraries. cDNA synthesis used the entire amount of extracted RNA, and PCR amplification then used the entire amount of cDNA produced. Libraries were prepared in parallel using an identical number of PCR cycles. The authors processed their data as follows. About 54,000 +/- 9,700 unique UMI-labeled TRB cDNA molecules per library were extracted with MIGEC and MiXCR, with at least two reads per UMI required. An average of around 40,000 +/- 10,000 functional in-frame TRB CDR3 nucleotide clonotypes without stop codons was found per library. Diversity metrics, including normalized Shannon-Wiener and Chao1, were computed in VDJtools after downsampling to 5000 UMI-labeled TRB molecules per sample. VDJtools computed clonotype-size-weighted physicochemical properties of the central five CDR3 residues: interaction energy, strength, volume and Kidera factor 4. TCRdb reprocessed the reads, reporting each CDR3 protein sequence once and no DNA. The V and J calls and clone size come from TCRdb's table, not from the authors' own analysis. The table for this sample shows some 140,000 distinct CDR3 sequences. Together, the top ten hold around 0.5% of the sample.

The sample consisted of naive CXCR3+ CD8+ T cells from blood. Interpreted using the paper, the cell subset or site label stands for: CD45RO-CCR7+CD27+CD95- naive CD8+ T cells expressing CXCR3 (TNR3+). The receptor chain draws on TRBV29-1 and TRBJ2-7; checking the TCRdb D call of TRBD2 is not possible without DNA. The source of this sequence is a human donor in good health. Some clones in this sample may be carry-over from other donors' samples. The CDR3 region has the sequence CSVEDPYISGRREQYF.